This T cell receptor (beta chain) was profiled in a study of blood T cell repertoires in COVID-19. V was shortened by 2 bases and J by 0 bases, with 13 bases between the two germline ends. The germline gives CDR1 SEHNR, CDR2 FQNEAQ (reference sequence). The length of the CDR3 is 16 residues. Here immunoSEQ multiplex PCR was the method, and the copy in TCRdb shows in-frame clones only, minus some. Among roughly 230,000 clones listed, 88% were seen once. Sequenced: peripheral blood. The TCR was taken from a human donor in a cohort sampled during active COVID-19. J is TRBJ1-2 and V is TRBV7-9, with no clear D. The CDR3 is CASSLSGGGANYGYTF. Written as DNA, the CDR3 is TGTGCCAGCAGCTTATCGGGCGGAGGAGCTAACTATGGCTACACCTTC.